Following are 23 T cell receptor beta chains from one sample sequenced in a study of T cell repertoires in cytomegalovirus infection. TCRdb redid the calling of the reads with MiXCR, one entry per CDR3 protein. This table has approximately 630,000 distinct CDR3 sequences, around 24% appearing once. The sequenced sample consisted of CD8+ T cells from PBMCs. Receptor source: a human donor in good health (CMV status not recorded). Some clones in this sample may be carry-over from other donors' samples.

The genes are TRBV3-1 and TRBJ2-1; 10 nucleotides agree with TRBD1. The V gene end was trimmed by 0 bases and the J gene end by 3 bases; junction bases not matched to a gene: 5. Germline CDR1 LGHDT, CDR2 YNNKEL (reference sequence). The CDR3 contains 17 residues. CDR3 nucleotides: TGTGCCAGCAGCCAAGATCCCCGGGACAGGGGCTACAATGAGCAGTTCTTC. Protein: CASSQDPRDRGYNEQFF.

As to this clonotype: A read error may produce the germline difference seen at one junction end. J is TRBJ2-3 and V is TRBV9, with a tentative D call TRBD1 (6 bases). Per the germline V gene, CDR1 is SGDLS and CDR2 is YYNGEE. This CDR3 spans 15 amino acids. CDR3 sequence (DNA): TGTGCCAACAGCGTTCAGGACAGCTACACAGATACGCAATATTTT. This sequence encodes CANSVQDSYTDTQYF.

This clonotype has only a few counts. The V and J genes are TRBV11-3 and TRBJ2-3; D not certain. The CDR3 has 16 amino acids. In germline, CDR1 is SGHNT, CDR2 YENEEA. V lost 5 bases and J lost 3, with 18 bases in between. The CDR3 DNA follows: TGTGCCAGCAGCACGCAAACCGGCCCCGGAACAGATACGCAGTATTTT. Amino acids: CASSTQTGPGTDTQYF.

The chain uses TRBV5-6 and TRBJ1-1; D gene unclear. Germline V gene sequence: CDR1 SGHDT, CDR2 YYEEEE. V was cut by 0 bases and J by 4 bases, with 10 bases left in between. CDR3 length: 14 residues. CDR3 in amino acids: CASSLGRPSTEAFF. The CDR3 region has the DNA TGTGCCAGCAGCTTGGGACGCCCGAGCACTGAAGCTTTCTTT.

This clonotype came up a few times. V gene TRBV28 combines with J gene TRBJ2-1, with no clear D. V gave up 2 bases and J gave up 7 bases, with 18 bases separating them. This CDR3 contains 16 residues. The germline CDR1 and CDR2 sequences are MDHEN and SYDVKM. Here the CDR3 reads CASSLRWGNSQNEQFF. DNA for the CDR3: TGTGCCAGCAGTTTACGCTGGGGAAATTCACAGAATGAGCAGTTCTTC.

Of note for this clonotype: It is unclear where the CDR3 begins or ends on the DNA, so no DNA is shown, and the CDR3 is as TCRdb lists it. The chain joins TRBV7-4 to TRBJ1-4; the table assigns TRBD1, which was not confirmed against the DNA. CDR1 is SGHVT, CDR2 SQSDAQ, per germline. Both ends counted, the CDR3 spans 15 residues. CDR3 protein: CASSFASGGMKNCFF.

The V and J genes are TRBV7-9 and TRBJ1-5; D is perhaps TRBD1 (5 bases). CDR1 and CDR2 (germline): SEHNR, FQNEAQ (reference sequence). V was shortened by 5 bases and J by 6 bases, with 11 bases between the two germline ends. This CDR3 comprises 13 residues. The CDR3 DNA sequence: TGTGCCAGCAGCGCAGACGACAGTCAGCCCCAGCATTTT. Protein sequence: CASSADDSQPQHF.

This clonotype has just a few counts. V usage is TRBV6-2 or TRBV6-3 and J usage is TRBJ1-2, with D possibly matching TRBD1 (6 bases). This CDR3 is 15 amino acids long. Germline-derived CDR1 and CDR2 are MNHEY and SVGEGT. V dropped 2 bases and J dropped 3 bases, with 13 bases sitting between them. The CDR3 protein is CASSYGTGLHYGYTF. CDR3 nucleotide sequence: TGTGCCAGCAGTTACGGTACAGGGCTCCACTATGGCTACACCTTC.

The genes are TRBV28 and TRBJ2-2, with a possible D match to TRBD2 (5 bases). From germline, CDR1 is MDHEN and CDR2 SYDVKM. V gave up 4 bases and J gave up 7 bases, with 10 bases separating them. CDR3 length: 13 amino acids. The CDR3 nucleotides read TGTGCCAGCAGTTCGGGGTTGGACGGGGAGCTGTTTTTT. Encoded protein: CASSSGLDGELFF.

This clonotype showed up just a few times. This chain connects TRBV28 to TRBJ1-6; no clear D. CDR3 length: 17 amino acids. Trimming pared 7 bases from V and 4 bases from J, leaving 20 bases between. Germline V gene lookup returns CDR1 MDHEN and CDR2 SYDVKM. CDR3 sequence: CASTHSLVKIYNSPLHF. CDR3 in DNA: TGTGCCAGCACCCACTCCCTCGTTAAGATTTATAATTCACCCCTCCACTTT.

The table lists this clonotype with a few counts. This chain joins TRBV12-3 or TRBV12-4 and TRBJ2-5; 8 bases are shared with TRBD2. The CDR3 consists of 14 residues. V dropped 5 bases and J dropped 5; count of bases not matched to a gene: 7. The CDR3 DNA reads TGTGCCAGCAGTCGCGGGGGGTCGGGGGAGACCCAGTACTTC. It is translated as CASSRGGSGETQYF.

The table lists this clonotype with a few counts. The CDR3 loop reads CASSSEAGANVLTF. CDR3 nucleotide sequence: TGTGCCAGCAGCTCAGAGGCTGGGGCCAACGTCCTGACTTTC. The chain carries TRBV7-9 and TRBJ2-6; the D is unclear. Trimming stripped 4 bases from V and 2 bases from J, with 6 bases between. This CDR3 has 14 amino acids. Looked up from germline, CDR1 is SEHNR and CDR2 is FQNEAQ (reference sequence).

J is TRBJ2-3 and V is TRBV4-3, with 9 bases that match TRBD2. The CDR3 runs to 16 residues. Germline trimming cut 0 bases from V and 2 bases from J; bases unmatched to any gene: 3. Germline loops: CDR1 LGHNA, CDR2 YSLEER. CDR3 coding DNA: TGCGCCAGCAGCCAAGATCGACTAGCGGACACAGATACGCAGTATTTT. Its translation is CASSQDRLADTDTQYF.

The rearrangement links TRBV5-6 to TRBJ2-5; possibly TRBD1 for D (6 bases). Germline lookup yields CDR1 SGHDT and CDR2 YYEEEE. V shed 3 bases and J shed 4 bases, with 16 bases lying between them. This CDR3 is 15 amino acids long. CDR3 region: CASSSHRDFRETQYF. In nucleotides, the CDR3 is TGTGCCAGCAGCTCACACAGGGATTTTCGAGAGACCCAGTACTTC.

The rearrangement links TRBV10-2 to TRBJ2-1, with a tentative D call TRBD1 (5 bases). This CDR3 contains 13 residues. V dropped 3 bases and J dropped 8 bases, with 11 bases sitting between them. Germline-derived CDR1 and CDR2 are WSHSY and SAAADI. CDR3 nucleotides: TGCGCCAGCAGTGAAGGGGTTATCGATGAGCAGTTCTTC. Encoded protein: CASSEGVIDEQFF.

This clonotype has only a few counts. This chain links TRBV28 with TRBJ2-2; 7 bases agree with TRBD2. V lost 10 bases, J lost 9 bases, and 14 bases stayed unmatched. CDR3 length: 14 residues. Germline assignment: CDR1 MDHEN and CDR2 SYDVKM. CDR3 coding DNA: TGTGCCACCGGGGGGAACGGCCGTACCCGGGAGCTGTTTTTT. Its protein is CATGGNGRTRELFF.

This clonotype was detected ten times or more. The chain employs TRBV7-9 and TRBJ2-2; D may be TRBD2 (5 bases). Germline lookup yields CDR1 SEHNR and CDR2 FQNEAQ (reference sequence). Deletions cut 4 bases from V and 2 bases from J, with 20 bases between. The length of the CDR3 is 18 residues. The CDR3: CASSSPSLASGNTGELFF. As DNA, the CDR3 is TGTGCCAGCAGCTCACCCTCGCTAGCATCGGGAAACACCGGGGAGCTGTTTTTT.

A few counts support this clonotype. The rearrangement joins TRBV5-1 to TRBJ2-7; D gene ambiguous. The CDR3 contains 12 residues. Trimming removed 3 bases at V and 3 bases at J, with 7 bases between. Germline V gene lookup returns CDR1 SGHRS and CDR2 YFSETQ. The CDR3 protein is CASSSVGYEQYF. The CDR3 DNA sequence: TGCGCCAGCAGCTCAGTCGGCTACGAGCAGTACTTC.

There are many counts of this clonotype. The chain combines TRBV11-2 with TRBJ2-2, with D unresolved. The V and J ends lost 0 bases and 8 bases respectively, with 7 bases between them. The germline V gene encodes CDR1 SGHAT and CDR2 FQNNGV. The CDR3 has 13 amino acids. CDR3 bases: TGTGCCAGCAGCTTAGACCCTCCGGGGGAGCTGTTTTTT. Its protein is CASSLDPPGELFF.

This clonotype was detected many times. The chain has TRBV7-8 and TRBJ1-1; TRBD1 agrees at 7 bases. The germline V gene has CDR1 SGHVS and CDR2 FQNEAQ. This CDR3 is built from 13 residues. V shed 0 bases, J shed 8 bases, and the junction held 3 bases outside the gene matches. Here the CDR3 reads CASSLATGKEAFF. CDR3 nucleotides: TGTGCCAGCAGCTTAGCGACAGGGAAGGAAGCTTTCTTT.

V is TRBV28 and J is TRBJ1-1, with D unclear. Trimming removed 6 bases at V and 11 bases at J, with 19 bases between. The CDR3 length is 13 residues. CDR1 MDHEN and CDR2 SYDVKM come from the germline V gene. The CDR3 bases are TGTGCCAGCAGCTATATTTCAATGGGAGAGGCTTTCTTT. This codes for CASSYISMGEAFF.

Only a few counts were recorded for this clonotype. The gene calls are TRBV9 and TRBJ2-5, with a tentative D call TRBD2 (6 bases). CDR1 and CDR2 (germline): SGDLS, YYNGEE. V was cut by 0 bases and J by 1 base, with 16 bases left in between. The length of the CDR3 is 17 residues. This chain's CDR3 is CASSVGRAPHTQETQYF. The CDR3 region has the DNA TGTGCCAGCAGCGTAGGGAGGGCTCCCCATACCCAAGAGACCCAGTACTTC.

The chain links TRBV10-3 to TRBJ2-7, with 12 bases lining up with TRBD2. The length of the CDR3 is 19 residues. Germline-derived CDR1 and CDR2 are ENHRY and SYGVKD. V lost 0 bases to trimming and J lost 2 bases; unmatched junction nucleotides: 11. The DNA for the CDR3 is TGTGCCATCAGTGAGTCGCGTGCTAGCGGGGGGGTGATCACCTACGAGCAGTACGTC. As protein: CAISESRASGGVITYEQYV.